This T cell receptor (beta chain) was identified during a study of blood T cell repertoires in COVID-19. Study as a whole: COVID-19 samples collected from the United States, Italy and Spain covered acute and convalescent phases. Sources were T cells, B-cell-depleted T cells, or PBMCs; the material itself was cDNA or gDNA.

Original processing notes: Amplified reference gene primers provided the basis for estimating nucleated cell counts. Clones were sequenced by immunoSEQ multiplex PCR, and TCRdb holds only the in-frame ones, with some missing. V, J and clone size derive from that table, while D and trimming were established from the DNA sequence. The data contain 200,000 to 250,000 clones, about nine tenths of them seen just once; the ten biggest clones take up around 6.9%. This receptor was taken from a man aged 55-75 years who had recovered from COVID-19. Material: peripheral blood.

As DNA, the CDR3 is TGTGCCACCAGTGTTCGGGGATCAAGCGAGCAGTACTTC. Translated, it gives CATSVRGSSEQYF. This rearrangement joins TRBV24-1 to TRBJ2-7; possibly TRBD2 for D (5 bases). Germline values: CDR1 KGHDR, CDR2 SFDVKD. Trimming left V 5 bases short and J 6 bases short, with 13 bases between. The CDR3 consists of 13 residues.